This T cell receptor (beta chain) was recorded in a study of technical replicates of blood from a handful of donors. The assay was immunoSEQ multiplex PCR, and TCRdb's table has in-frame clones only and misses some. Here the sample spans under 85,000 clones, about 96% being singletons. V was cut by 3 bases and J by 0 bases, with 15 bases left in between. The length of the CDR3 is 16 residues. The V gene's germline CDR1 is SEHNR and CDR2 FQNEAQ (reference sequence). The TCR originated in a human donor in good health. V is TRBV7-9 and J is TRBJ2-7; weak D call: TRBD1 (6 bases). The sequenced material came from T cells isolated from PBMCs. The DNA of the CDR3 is TGTGCCAGCAGCTTTTCAGGGACATTAGACTCCTACGAGCAGTACTTC. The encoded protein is CASSFSGTLDSYEQYF.